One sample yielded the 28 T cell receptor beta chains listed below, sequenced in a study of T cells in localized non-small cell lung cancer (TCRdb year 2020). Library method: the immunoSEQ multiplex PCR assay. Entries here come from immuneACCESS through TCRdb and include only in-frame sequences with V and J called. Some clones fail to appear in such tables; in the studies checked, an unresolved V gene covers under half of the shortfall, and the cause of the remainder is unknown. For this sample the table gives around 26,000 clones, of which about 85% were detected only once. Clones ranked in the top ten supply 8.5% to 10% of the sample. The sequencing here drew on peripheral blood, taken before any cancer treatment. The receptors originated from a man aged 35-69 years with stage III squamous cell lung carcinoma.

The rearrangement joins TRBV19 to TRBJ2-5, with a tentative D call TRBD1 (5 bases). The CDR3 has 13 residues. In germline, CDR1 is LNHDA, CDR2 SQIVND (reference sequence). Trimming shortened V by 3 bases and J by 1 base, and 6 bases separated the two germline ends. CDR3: CASSMGPQETQYF. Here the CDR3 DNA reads TGTGCCAGTAGTATGGGGCCCCAAGAGACCCAGTACTTC.

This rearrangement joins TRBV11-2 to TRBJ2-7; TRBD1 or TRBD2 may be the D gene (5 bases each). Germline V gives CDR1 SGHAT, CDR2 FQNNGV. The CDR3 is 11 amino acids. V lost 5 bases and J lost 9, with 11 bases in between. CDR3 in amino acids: CASSEGPGQYF. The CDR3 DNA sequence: TGTGCCAGCAGCGAGGGGCCGGGGCAGTACTTC.

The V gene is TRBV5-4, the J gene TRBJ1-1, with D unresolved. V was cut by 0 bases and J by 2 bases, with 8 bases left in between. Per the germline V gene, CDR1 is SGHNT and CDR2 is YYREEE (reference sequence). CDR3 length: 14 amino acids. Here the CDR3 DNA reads TGTGCCAGCAGCTTGGAGGCTTTAAACACTGAAGCTTTCTTT. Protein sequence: CASSLEALNTEAFF.

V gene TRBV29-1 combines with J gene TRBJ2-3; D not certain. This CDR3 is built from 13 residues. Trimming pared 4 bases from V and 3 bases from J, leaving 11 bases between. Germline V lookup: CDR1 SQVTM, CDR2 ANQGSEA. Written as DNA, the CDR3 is TGCAGCGTTGCCACCAGGATTACAGATACGCAGTATTTT. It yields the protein CSVATRITDTQYF.

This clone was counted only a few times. The chain's CDR3 is CASSLTGLTEAFF. The CDR3 DNA reads TGTGCCAGCAGCTTAACTGGGCTGACTGAAGCTTTCTTT. This chain connects TRBV7-3 to TRBJ1-1; D is undetermined. The CDR3 spans 13 residues. The V end was cut by 0 bases, the J end by 5 bases, with 7 bases between. The germline V gene encodes CDR1 SGHTA and CDR2 FQGTGA.

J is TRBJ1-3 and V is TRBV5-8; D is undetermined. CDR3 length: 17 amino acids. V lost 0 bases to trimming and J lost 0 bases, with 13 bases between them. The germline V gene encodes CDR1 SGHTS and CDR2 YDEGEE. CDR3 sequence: CASSLGQLLHSGNTIYF. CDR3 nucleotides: TGTGCCAGCAGCTTGGGGCAGCTCCTTCACTCTGGAAACACCATATATTTT.

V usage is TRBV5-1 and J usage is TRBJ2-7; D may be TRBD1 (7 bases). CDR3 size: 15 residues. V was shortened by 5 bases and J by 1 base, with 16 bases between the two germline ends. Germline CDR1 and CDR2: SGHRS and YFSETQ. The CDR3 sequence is CASRIGGTESYEQYF. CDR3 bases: TGCGCCAGCAGGATTGGCGGGACAGAGTCCTACGAGCAGTACTTC.

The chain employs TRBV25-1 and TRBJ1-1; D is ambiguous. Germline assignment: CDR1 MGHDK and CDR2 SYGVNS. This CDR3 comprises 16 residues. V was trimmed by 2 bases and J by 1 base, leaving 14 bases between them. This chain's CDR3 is CASSEALVSSNTEAFF. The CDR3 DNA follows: TGTGCCAGCAGTGAAGCGTTAGTGAGTTCGAACACTGAAGCTTTCTTT.

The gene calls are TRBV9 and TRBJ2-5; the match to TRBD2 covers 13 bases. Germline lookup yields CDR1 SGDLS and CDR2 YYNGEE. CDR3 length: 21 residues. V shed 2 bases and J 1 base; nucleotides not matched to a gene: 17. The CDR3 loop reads CASSVRPGLAGARGIQETQYF. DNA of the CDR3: TGTGCCAGCAGCGTCCGGCCCGGACTAGCGGGGGCCAGGGGGATCCAAGAGACCCAGTACTTC.

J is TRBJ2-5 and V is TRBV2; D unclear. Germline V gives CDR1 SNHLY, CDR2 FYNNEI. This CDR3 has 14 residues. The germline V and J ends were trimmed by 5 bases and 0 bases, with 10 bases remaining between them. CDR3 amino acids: CASSPGQYQETQYF. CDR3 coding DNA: TGTGCCAGCAGTCCCGGCCAGTACCAAGAGACCCAGTACTTC.

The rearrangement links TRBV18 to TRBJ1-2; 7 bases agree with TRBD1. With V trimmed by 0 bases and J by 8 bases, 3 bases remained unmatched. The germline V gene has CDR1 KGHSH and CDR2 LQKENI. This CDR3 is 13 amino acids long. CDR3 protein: CASSPPQGLGYTF. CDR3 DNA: TGTGCCAGCTCACCACCACAGGGGCTCGGCTACACCTTC.

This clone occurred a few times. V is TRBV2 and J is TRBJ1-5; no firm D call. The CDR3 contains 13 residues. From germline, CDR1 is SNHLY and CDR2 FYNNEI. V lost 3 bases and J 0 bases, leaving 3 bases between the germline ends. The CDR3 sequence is CASSEYSNQPQHF. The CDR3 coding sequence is TGTGCCAGCAGTGAGTATAGCAATCAGCCCCAGCATTTT.

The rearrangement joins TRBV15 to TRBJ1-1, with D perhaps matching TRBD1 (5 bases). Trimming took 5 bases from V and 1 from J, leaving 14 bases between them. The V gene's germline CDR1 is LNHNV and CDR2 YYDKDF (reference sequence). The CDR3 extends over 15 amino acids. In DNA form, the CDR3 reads TGTGCCACCAGCGGAGGGAGGGGAGGGAACACTGAAGCTTTCTTT. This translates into CATSGGRGGNTEAFF.

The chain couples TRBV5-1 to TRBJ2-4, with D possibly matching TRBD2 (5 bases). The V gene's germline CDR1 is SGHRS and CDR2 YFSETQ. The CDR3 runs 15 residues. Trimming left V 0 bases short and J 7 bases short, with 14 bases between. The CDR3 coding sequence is TGCGCCAGCAGCTTGGGAGCTAGCAACCGCAACATTCAGTACTTC. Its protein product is CASSLGASNRNIQYF.

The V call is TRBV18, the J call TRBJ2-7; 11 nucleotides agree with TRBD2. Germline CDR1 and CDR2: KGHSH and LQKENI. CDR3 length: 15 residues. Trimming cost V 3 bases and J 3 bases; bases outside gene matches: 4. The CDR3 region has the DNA TGTGCCAGCTCACCCTTGACTAGCGGGAACTACGAGCAGTACTTC. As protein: CASSPLTSGNYEQYF.

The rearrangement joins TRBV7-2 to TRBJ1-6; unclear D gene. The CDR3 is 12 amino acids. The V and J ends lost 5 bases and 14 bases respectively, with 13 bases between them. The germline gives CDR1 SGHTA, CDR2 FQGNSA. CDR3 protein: CASSMAQYSLHF. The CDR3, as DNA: TGTGCCAGCAGCATGGCCCAATACTCCCTCCACTTT.

In DNA, the CDR3 is TGTGCCAGCAGCTTCTTCGGTTCCTATGGCTACACCTTC. It yields the protein CASSFFGSYGYTF. The chain has TRBV7-3 and TRBJ1-2; D is unresolved. The length of the CDR3 is 13 residues. Trimming removed 3 bases from V and 4 bases from J, with 9 bases in between. Per germline, CDR1 SGHTA and CDR2 FQGTGA.

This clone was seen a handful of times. In nucleotides, the CDR3 is TGCGCCAGCAGTCGGGACAGTTTAATCGGAAACACCATATATTTT. The encoded protein is CASSRDSLIGNTIYF. This chain joins TRBV10-2 and TRBJ1-3; 7 bases match TRBD1. J was trimmed by 4 bases and V by 5 bases; bases with no gene match: 8. In germline, CDR1 is WSHSY, CDR2 SAAADI. This CDR3 spans 15 amino acids.

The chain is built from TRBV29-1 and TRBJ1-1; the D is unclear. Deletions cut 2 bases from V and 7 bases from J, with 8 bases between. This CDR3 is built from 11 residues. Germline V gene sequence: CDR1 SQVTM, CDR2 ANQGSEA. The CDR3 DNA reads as TGCAGCGTTGAACCGAGAAATGAAGCTTTCTTT. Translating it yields CSVEPRNEAFF.

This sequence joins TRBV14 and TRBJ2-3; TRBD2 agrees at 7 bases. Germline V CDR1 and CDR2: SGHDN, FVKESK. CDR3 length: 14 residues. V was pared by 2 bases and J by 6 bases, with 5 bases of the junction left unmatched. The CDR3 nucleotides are TGTGCCAGCAGCCAATATCGGGGGGAGGATACGCAGTATTTT. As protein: CASSQYRGEDTQYF. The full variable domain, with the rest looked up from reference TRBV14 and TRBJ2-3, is EAGVTQFPSHSVIEKGQTVTLRCDPISGHDNLYWYRRVMGKEIKFLLHFVKESKQDESGMPNNRFLAERTGGTYSTLKVQPAELEDSGVYFCASSQYRGEDTQYFGPGTRLTVL.

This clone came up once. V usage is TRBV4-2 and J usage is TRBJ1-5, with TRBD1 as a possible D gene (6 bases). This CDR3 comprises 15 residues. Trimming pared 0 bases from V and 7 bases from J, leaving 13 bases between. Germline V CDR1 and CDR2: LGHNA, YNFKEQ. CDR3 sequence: CASSQDRGQGQPQHF. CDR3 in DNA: TGTGCCAGCAGCCAAGATAGGGGTCAGGGGCAGCCCCAGCATTTT.

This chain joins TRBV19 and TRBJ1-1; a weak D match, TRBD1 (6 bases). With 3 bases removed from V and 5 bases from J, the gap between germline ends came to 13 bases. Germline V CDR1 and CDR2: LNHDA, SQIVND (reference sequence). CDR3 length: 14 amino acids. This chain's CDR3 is CASSIRGPRTEAFF. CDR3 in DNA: TGTGCCAGTAGTATCCGGGGGCCGAGGACTGAAGCTTTCTTT.

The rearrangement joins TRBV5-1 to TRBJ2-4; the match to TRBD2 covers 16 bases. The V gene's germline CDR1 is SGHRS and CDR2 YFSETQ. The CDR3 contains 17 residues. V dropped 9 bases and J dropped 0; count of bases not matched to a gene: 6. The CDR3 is CANPGLAGGLAKNIQYF. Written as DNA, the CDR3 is TGCGCCAACCCGGGACTAGCGGGGGGGTTAGCCAAAAACATTCAGTACTTC.

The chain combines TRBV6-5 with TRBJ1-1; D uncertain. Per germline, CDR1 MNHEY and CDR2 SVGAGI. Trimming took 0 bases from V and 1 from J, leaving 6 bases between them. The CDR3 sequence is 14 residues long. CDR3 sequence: CASSYSKGNTEAFF. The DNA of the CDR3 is TGTGCCAGCAGTTACTCGAAAGGGAACACTGAAGCTTTCTTT.

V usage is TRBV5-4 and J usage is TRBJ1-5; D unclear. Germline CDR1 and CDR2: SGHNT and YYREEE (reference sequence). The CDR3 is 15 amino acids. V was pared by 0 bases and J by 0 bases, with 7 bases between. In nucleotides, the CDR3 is TGTGCCAGCAGCTTGGCCCAGAATAGCAATCAGCCCCAGCATTTT. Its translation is CASSLAQNSNQPQHF.

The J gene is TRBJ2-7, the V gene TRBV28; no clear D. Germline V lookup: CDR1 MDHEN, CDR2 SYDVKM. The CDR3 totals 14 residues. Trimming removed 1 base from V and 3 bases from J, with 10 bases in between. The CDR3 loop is CASSLFPAYYEQYF. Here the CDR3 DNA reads TGTGCCAGCAGTTTATTCCCGGCGTACTACGAGCAGTACTTC.

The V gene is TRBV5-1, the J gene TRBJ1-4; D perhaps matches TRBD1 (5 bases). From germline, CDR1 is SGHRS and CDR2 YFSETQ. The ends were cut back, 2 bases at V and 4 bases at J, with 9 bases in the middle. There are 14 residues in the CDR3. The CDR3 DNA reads TGCGCCAGCAGCTTTGGGGGGAGTAATGAAAAACTGTTTTTT. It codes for CASSFGGSNEKLFF.

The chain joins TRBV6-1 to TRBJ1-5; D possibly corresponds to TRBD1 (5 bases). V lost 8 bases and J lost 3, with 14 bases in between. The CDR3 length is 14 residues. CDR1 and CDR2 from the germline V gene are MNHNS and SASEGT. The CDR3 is CASWGLRDNQPQHF. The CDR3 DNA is TGTGCCAGCTGGGGACTCCGGGACAATCAGCCCCAGCATTTT.